This T cell receptor beta chain is drawn from a study of CD8+ T cells in alopecia areata. Study conclusions and caveats: Under tofacitinib, fewer expanded CD8+ clones appeared among the top 100 scalp clones. Possibly as an HLA-related effect, TCR sharing across patients appeared less clear than in mice. Clonality exceeded that of normal scalp in lesional scalp, most notably in alopecia totalis/universalis.

RNA was extracted and reverse transcribed into cDNA as the sequencing template. Data came from immunoSEQ multiplex PCR; TCRdb stores just in-frame clones and leaves some out. The table includes roughly 220,000 clones, over 60% detected once. As for this clone: What it binds is not known.

Trimming took 3 bases from V and 5 from J, leaving 10 bases between them. The CDR3 is 13 residues long. The V gene's germline CDR1 is LGHNA and CDR2 YSLEER. Treatment denoted: oral pan-JAK inhibitor, 5-10 mg twice daily. The V and J genes are TRBV4-3 and TRBJ2-5; D possibly corresponds to TRBD1 (5 bases). Source: CD4+ T cells sorted from blood, taken at approximately week 45, from a patient treated with tofacitinib. The sequence was obtained from a human donor with alopecia areata. As DNA, the CDR3 is TGCGCCAGCAGCCAGGGGCGAACGGAGACCCAGTACTTC. Its protein product is CASSQGRTETQYF.